This T cell receptor (beta chain) is drawn from a study of identical twins (dated by TCRdb to 2016 to 2017). Background on the whole study: To test whether fetal clonotypes persist, the study used deep sequencing on TCR alpha and beta repertoires from monozygotic twins, unrelated adults of various ages, and cord blood. To rule out contamination, the twin experiments were replicated at different times with different library preparation protocols. What the study reported, not specific to this receptor: Recombination models systematically underestimated out-of-frame TCR alpha sharing in monozygotic twins but agreed with sharing between unrelated individuals. Because the same donors could not be followed over many years, conclusions were based on cross-sectional statistical analysis. Compared with coincidental sharing between unrelated individuals, an excess of low generation-probability sequences was observed among out-of-frame TCR alpha sequences shared between twins. The excess sharing between twins in beta out-of-frame sequences was weaker because fewer shared sequences reduced the signal-to-noise ratio. Invariant T cells such as MAIT and iNKT could partly confound zero-insertion analyses, although diverse VJ usage argued against such confounding for most clonotypes. Fewer insertions were carried by abundant cord blood beta clonotypes; a weaker similar trend was observed in young adult naive repertoires, while no such trend was observed in memory repertoires.

The library was generated by 5' RACE. Sequencing was performed on an Illumina HiSeq 2000. Template switching added a universal primer binding site, and the final cDNA carried a unique molecular identifier that allowed TCR cDNA molecules to be counted accurately. First-strand cDNA for TCR alpha and beta chains was synthesized from specific primers in the conserved constant-segment region. To control for contamination, each cDNA library was double barcoded with a SMART-Mk sample barcode plus Illumina barcodes. Two successive PCR steps introduced TruSeq adapter sequences along with Illumina sample barcodes. The Illumina HiSeq platform was used with custom primers to sequence TCR alpha and beta cDNA libraries. As for the authors' bioinformatics: Unique molecular identifiers were extracted from raw reads with MiGEC, and CDR3 positions were determined with MiXCR. Recombination models were inferred per individual with the repgenHMM and IGoR tools using an EM algorithm. Shared clonotypes were analyzed with the tcR package in R, and sharing was normalized by the product of cloneset sizes. Out-of-frame nonproductive sequences were analyzed to study raw recombination free of thymic and clonal selection effects. The public sequencing data were trimmed at Q25 with fastp and processed into clonotypes with MiXCR by TCRdb, which kept only in-frame beta chains. For every CDR3 protein sequence, its rows merge into one entry that carries the most common genes and DNA. What appears here as the V and J calls and clone size reflects TCRdb's work, not the paper's. For this sample there are some 500,000 distinct CDR3 sequences; under 25% appear just once. The top ten hold about 0.91% of the sample.

As encoded in the germline V gene (reference sequence), CDR1 is DFQATT while CDR2 is SNEGSKA. From V the trimming removes 6 bases and from J it removes 0 bases, while the gene matches leave 4 bases of the junction unaccounted for. The CDR3 contains 13 residues, cysteine and phenylalanine counted. The sequence is cut down to CDR3 DNA, 39 bases in frame from base 1. Only healthy Caucasian donors were included. The twin cohort consisted of three pairs of female monozygotic twins, all aged roughly 18 to 29 years. Positive isolation kits from Invitrogen were used to isolate CD4+ and CD8+ T cell populations. This clonotype was seen more than once but under ten times. This clone's antigen is unknown. Nothing much larger sits one base from this clone, and base qualities are not available. Separately, the same data were catalogued under a study of T cells expressing NK-cell markers. The other study reports the following: TCR beta-chain repertoires were profiled in sorted CD3+CD56+NKG2C+, CD3+CD56+NKG2C- and CD3+CD56-NKG2C+ T-cell subsets from several donors. Among the eight sequenced donors, seven were HCMV-seropositive and one was HCMV-seronegative. In several experiments an anti-gammadeltaTCR antibody was added to restrict sorting to alphabetaTCR-expressing T cells. In over 5 donors, the dominant CD3+CD56+NKG2C+ clonotypes were among the top 10 CD8+ clonotypes and accounted for 1.0-7.0% of CD8+ T cells. Those dominant clonotypes were again the most abundant among CD3+CD56-NKG2C+ cells in several donors, at roughly 28.3-60.1%. It remained unclear whether the expanded NKG2C-expressing T cell clones were specific for HCMV antigens. All eight donors whose samples were sequenced were randomly selected healthy volunteers, three of them men and five women. HCMV-specific IgG was detected in serum with a commercial ELISA kit to determine HCMV serostatus. MIGEC handled demultiplexing of the reads and grouping by UMI, while MiTCR was used to assemble and quantify clonotypes. Only TCR cDNA sequences supported by at least two reads were kept to exclude erroneous sequences. The tcR package was used for downstream repertoire analysis, and clonotypes were matched across fractions by CDR3 nucleotide sequence plus V segment. Antigen specificity was annotated against VDJdb with VDJmatch, allowing one amino acid substitution in CDR3.

This chain is built from TRBV20-1 and TRBJ1-2; 7 central bases correspond to TRBD1. The receptor comes from a woman aged 18-30 years in good health. Material for sequencing was CD4+ T cells sorted from blood. The CDR3 is CSALQGTNYGYTF. The nucleotides read TGCAGTGCCTTACAGGGGACTAACTATGGCTACACCTTC.